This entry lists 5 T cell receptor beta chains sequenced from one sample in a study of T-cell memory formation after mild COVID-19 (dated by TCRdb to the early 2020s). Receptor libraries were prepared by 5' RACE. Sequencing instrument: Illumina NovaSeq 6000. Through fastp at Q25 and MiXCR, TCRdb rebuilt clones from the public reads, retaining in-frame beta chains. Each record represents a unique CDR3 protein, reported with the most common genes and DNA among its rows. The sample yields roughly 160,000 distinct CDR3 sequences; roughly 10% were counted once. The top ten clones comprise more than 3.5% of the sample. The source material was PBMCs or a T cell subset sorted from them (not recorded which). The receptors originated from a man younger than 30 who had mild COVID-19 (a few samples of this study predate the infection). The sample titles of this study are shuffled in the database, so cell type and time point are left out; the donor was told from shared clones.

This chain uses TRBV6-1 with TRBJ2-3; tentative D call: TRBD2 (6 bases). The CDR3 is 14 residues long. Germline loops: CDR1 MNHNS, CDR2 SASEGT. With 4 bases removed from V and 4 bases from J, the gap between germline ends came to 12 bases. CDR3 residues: CASSGGGASDTQYF. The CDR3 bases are TGTGCCAGCAGTGGCGGAGGGGCCTCAGATACGCAGTATTTT.

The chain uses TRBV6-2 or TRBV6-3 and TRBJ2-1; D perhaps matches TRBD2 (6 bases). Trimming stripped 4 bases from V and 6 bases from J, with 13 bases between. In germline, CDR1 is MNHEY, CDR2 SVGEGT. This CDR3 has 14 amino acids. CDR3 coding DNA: TGTGCCAGCAGTTGGGGACTTAGCGGCAATGAGCAGTTCTTC. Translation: CASSWGLSGNEQFF.

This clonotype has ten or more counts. The CDR3 DNA reads as TGTGCCAGCAGCTCCGGAGCGTACGGCTACACCTTC. It encodes CASSSGAYGYTF. The genes are TRBV7-2 and TRBJ1-2; D remains unclear. Per the germline V gene, CDR1 is SGHTA and CDR2 is FQGNSA. Between the trimmed V and J ends, which lost 4 bases and 8 bases, there was a span of 11 bases. The CDR3 has 12 residues.

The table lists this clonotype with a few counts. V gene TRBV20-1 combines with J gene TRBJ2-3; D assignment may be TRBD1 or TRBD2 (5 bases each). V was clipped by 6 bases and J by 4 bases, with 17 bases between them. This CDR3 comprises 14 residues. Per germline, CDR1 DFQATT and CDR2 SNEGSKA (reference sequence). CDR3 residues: CSARDPRTADTQYF. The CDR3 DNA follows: TGCAGTGCGAGGGACCCCCGAACGGCAGATACGCAGTATTTT.

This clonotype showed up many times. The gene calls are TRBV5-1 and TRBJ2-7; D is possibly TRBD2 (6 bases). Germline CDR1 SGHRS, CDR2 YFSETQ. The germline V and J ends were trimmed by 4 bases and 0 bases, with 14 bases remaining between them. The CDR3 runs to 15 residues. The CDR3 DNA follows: TGCGCCAGCAGCCCGGGACTCCTAAACTCCTACGAGCAGTACGTC. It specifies CASSPGLLNSYEQYV.